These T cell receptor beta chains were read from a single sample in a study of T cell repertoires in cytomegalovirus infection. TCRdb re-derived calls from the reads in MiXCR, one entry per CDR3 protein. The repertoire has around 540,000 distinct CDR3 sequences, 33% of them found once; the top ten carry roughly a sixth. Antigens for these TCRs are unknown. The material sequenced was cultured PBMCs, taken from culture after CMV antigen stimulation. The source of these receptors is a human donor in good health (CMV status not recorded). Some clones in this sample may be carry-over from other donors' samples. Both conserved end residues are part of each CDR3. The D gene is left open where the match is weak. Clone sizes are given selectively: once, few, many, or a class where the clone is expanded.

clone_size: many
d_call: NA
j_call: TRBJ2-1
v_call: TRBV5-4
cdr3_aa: CASSSRIVPSYNEQFF
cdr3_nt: TGTGCCAGCAGCTCACGGATCGTACCCTCCTACAATGAGCAGTTCTTC

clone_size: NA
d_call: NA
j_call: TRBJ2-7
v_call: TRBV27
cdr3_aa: CASKRGGPTYEQYF
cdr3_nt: TGTGCCAGCAAGAGGGGGGGACCTACCTACGAGCAGTACTTC

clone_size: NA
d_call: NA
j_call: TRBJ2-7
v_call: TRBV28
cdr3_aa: CASSLWDLGGTYEQYF
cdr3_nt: TGTGCCAGCAGTTTATGGGACCTAGGGGGGACTTACGAGCAGTACTTC

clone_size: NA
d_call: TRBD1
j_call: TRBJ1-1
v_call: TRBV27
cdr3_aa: CASKTGGFPHTEAFF
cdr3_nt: TGTGCCAGCAAGACAGGGGGTTTCCCCCACACTGAAGCTTTCTTT

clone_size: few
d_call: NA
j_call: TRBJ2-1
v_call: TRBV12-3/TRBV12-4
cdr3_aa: CASISLPKTYNEQFF
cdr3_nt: TGTGCCAGCATTAGCTTGCCTAAAACCTACAATGAGCAGTTCTTC

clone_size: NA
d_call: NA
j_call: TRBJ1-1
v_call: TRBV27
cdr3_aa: CASAPGMNTEAFF
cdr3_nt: TGTGCCAGCGCACCGGGAATGAACACTGAAGCTTTCTTT

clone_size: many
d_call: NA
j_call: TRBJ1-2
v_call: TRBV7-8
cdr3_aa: CASSGGFGNYGYTF
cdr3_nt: TGTGCCAGCAGCGGAGGGTTTGGAAACTATGGCTACACCTTC

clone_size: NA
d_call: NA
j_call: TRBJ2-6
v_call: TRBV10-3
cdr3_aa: CAIRGAKGANVLTF
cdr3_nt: TGTGCCATCAGGGGGGCTAAAGGGGCCAACGTCCTGACTTTC

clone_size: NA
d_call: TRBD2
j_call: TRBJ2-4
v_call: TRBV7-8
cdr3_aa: CASSNRSRGRGQNIQYF
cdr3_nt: TGTGCCAGCAGCAATAGGTCGCGTGGGAGGGGACAAAACATTCAGTACTTC

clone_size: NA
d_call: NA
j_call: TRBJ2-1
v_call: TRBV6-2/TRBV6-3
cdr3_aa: CASSFGSGTLGFF
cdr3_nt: NA

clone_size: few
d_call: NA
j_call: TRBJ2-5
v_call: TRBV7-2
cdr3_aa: CASTRTQETQYF
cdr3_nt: TGTGCCAGCACCCGGACCCAAGAGACCCAGTACTTC

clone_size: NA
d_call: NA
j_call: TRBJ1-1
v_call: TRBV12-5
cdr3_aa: CASGLTGAMNTEAFF
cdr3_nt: TGTGCTAGTGGTTTGACGGGGGCTATGAACACTGAAGCTTTCTTT

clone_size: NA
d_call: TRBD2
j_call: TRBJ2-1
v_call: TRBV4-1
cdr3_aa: CGLAGRNNEQFF
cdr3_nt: TGTGGACTAGCGGGACGAAATAATGAGCAGTTCTTC

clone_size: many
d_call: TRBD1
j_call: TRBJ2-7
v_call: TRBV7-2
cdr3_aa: CASSLVWTGNDEQYF
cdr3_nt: TGTGCCAGCAGCTTAGTCTGGACAGGGAACGACGAGCAGTACTTC

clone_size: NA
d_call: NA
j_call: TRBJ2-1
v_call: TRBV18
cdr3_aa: CASSPRPAREQFF
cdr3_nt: TGTGCCAGCTCACCACGACCGGCCAGAGAGCAGTTCTTC

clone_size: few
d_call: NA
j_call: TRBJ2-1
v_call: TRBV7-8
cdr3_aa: CASSPRRRPNEQFF
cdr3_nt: TGTGCCAGCAGTCCTCGGCGGCGGCCTAATGAGCAGTTCTTC

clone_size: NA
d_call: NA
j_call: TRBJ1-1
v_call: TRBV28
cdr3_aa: CASSSVGTEAFF
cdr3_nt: TGTGCCAGCAGTTCCGTGGGCACTGAAGCTTTCTTT

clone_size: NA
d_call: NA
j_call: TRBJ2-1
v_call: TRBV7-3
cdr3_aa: CASSPIGKYNEQFF
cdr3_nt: TGTGCCAGCAGCCCAATCGGGAAGTACAATGAGCAGTTCTTC

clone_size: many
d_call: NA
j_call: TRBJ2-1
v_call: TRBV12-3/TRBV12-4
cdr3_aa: CASSFRREQFF
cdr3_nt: TGTGCCAGCAGTTTCCGGAGGGAGCAGTTCTTC

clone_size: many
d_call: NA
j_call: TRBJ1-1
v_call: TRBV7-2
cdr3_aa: CASSPRSGNTEAFF
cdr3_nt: TGTGCCAGCAGCCCAAGGTCGGGAAACACTGAAGCTTTCTTT

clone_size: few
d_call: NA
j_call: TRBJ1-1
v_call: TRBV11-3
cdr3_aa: CASSLAIPNTEAFF
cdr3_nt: TGTGCCAGCAGCTTAGCGATTCCGAACACTGAAGCTTTCTTT

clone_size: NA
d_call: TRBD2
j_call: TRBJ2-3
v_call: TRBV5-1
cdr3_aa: CASSLEPSGVTNTQYF
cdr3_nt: TGCGCCAGCAGCTTGGAGCCTAGCGGAGTGACAAATACGCAGTATTTT

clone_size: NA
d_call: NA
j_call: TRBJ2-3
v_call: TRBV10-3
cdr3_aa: CAISESKGFGTDTQYF
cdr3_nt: TGTGCCATCAGTGAGTCAAAGGGATTCGGCACAGATACGCAGTATTTT

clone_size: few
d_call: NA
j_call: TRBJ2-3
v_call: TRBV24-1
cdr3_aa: CATRERARTDTQYF
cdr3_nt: TGTGCCACCCGGGAGCGGGCTCGCACAGATACGCAGTATTTT

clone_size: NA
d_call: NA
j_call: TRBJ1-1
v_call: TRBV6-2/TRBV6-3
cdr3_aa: CASSRPWDTEAFF
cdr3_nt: TGTGCCAGCAGTCGTCCGTGGGACACTGAAGCTTTCTTT

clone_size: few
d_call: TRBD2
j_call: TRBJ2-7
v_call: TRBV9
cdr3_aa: CASSPRLAGDREQYF
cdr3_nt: TGTGCCAGCAGCCCCCGACTAGCGGGAGATCGGGAGCAGTACTTC

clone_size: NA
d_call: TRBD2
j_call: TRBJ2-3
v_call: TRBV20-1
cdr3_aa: CSASIGLAATDTQYF
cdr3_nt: TGCAGTGCTAGCATTGGACTAGCGGCCACAGATACGCAGTATTTT

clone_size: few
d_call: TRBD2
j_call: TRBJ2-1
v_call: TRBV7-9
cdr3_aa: CASSQIAGGSSYNEQFF
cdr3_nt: TGTGCCAGCAGTCAAATAGCGGGAGGGAGCTCCTACAATGAGCAGTTCTTC

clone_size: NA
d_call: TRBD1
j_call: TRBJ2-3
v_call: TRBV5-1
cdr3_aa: CASSGGTGRTDTQYF
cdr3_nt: TGCGCCAGCAGCGGGGGGACAGGGAGGACAGATACGCAGTATTTT

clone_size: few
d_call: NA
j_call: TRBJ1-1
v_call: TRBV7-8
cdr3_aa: CASSGRFTEAFF
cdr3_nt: TGTGCCAGCAGCGGGAGGTTCACTGAAGCTTTCTTT

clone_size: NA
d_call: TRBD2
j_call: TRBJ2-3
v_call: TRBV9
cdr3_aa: CASSAPSGIGTDTQYF
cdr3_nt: TGTGCCAGCAGCGCACCTAGCGGGATCGGCACAGATACGCAGTATTTT

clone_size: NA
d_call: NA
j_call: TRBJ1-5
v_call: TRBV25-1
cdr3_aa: CASSEGDKQPQHF
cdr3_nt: TGTGCCAGCAGTGAGGGGGACAAGCAGCCCCAGCATTTT

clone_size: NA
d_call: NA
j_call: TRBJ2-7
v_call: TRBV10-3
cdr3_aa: CAISENYEQYF
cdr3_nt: TGTGCCATCAGTGAGAACTACGAGCAGTACTTC

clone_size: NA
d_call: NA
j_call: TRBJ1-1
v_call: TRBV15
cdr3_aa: CATSRLLQASEAFF
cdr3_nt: TGTGCCACCAGCAGGCTACTACAGGCAAGTGAAGCTTTCTTT

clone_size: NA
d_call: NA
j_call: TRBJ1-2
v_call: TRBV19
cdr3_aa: CASARLANYGYTF
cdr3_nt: TGTGCCAGCGCCAGACTTGCTAACTATGGCTACACCTTC

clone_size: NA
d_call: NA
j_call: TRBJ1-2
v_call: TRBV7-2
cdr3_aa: CASSPGRGRQPYGYTF
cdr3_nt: TGTGCCAGCAGCCCAGGAAGAGGTCGACAGCCCTATGGCTACACCTTC

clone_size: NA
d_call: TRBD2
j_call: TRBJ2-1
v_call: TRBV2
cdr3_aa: CASSYLAGGNEQFF
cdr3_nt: TGTGCCAGCAGTTACTTAGCGGGAGGAAATGAGCAGTTCTTC

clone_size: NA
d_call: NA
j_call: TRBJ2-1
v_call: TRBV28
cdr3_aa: CASSFDWNEQFF
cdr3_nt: TGTGCCAGCAGTTTCGACTGGAATGAGCAGTTCTTC

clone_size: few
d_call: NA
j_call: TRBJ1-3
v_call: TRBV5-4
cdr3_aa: CASSLGGAHSGNTIYF
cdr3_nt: TGTGCCAGCAGCTTAGGAGGGGCTCACTCTGGAAACACCATATATTTT

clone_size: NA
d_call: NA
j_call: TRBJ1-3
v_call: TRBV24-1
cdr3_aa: CATSHPPGNTIYF
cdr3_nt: TGTGCCACCAGTCACCCCCCCGGAAACACCATATATTTT

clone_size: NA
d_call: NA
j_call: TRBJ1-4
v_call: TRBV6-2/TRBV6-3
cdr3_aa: CASGRSTNEKLFF
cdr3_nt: TGTGCCAGCGGAAGATCAACTAATGAAAAACTGTTTTTT

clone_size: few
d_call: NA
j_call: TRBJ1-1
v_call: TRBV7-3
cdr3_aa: CASSLTLIRSSTEAFF
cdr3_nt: TGTGCCAGCAGCTTAACCCTAATCAGGTCCTCCACTGAAGCTTTCTTT

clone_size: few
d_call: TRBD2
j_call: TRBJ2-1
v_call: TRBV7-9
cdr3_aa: CASSLPRRGLAGSPSYNEQFF
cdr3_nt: TGTGCCAGCAGCTTACCGAGAAGGGGTCTAGCGGGAAGCCCTTCCTACAATGAGCAGTTCTTC

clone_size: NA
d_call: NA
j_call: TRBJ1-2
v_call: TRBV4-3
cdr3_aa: CASSQAVGSFGYTF
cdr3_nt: TGCGCCAGCAGCCAAGCCGTAGGGAGTTTTGGCTACACCTTC

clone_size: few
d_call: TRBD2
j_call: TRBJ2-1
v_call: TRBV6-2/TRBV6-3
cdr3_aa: CASSYLLAGTKRYEQFF
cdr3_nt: TGTGCCAGCAGTTACTTACTAGCGGGCACCAAAAGGTACGAGCAGTTCTTC

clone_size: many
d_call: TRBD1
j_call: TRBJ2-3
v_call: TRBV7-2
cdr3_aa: CASSLYWGQGAADTQYF
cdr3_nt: TGTGCCAGCAGCTTATACTGGGGACAGGGGGCGGCAGATACGCAGTATTTT

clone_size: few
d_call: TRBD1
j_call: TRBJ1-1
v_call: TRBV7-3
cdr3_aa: CASSSSGTGLTEAFF
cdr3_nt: TGTGCCAGCAGCTCTTCCGGGACAGGCTTGACTGAAGCTTTCTTT

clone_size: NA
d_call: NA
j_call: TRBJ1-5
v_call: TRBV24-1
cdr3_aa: CATSDRTVGYNQPQHF
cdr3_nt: TGTGCCACCAGTGACCGGACTGTGGGTTATAATCAGCCCCAGCATTTT